The sequence of this TCR beta chain was determined in a study of long-term antiretroviral therapy in people with HIV. Broader study findings: Those clones which expanded before ART made up the dominant part of the repertoire at all time points.

Regarding this clone: Its antigen is not known.

Sequencing relied on immunoSEQ assay v3.0, run at survey level. Sequencing used immunoSEQ multiplex PCR; TCRdb keeps in-frame clones, though not all of them. The sample has 40,000 or so clones; around four fifths are singletons. Germline V gene lookup returns CDR1 SGDLS and CDR2 YYNGEE. Trimming removed 0 bases from V and 1 base from J, with 12 bases in between. The CDR3 extends over 16 amino acids. This TCR came from a man younger than 35 with HIV. The material was unsorted PBMCs, obtained 1 year after starting antiretroviral therapy. The V and J genes are TRBV9 and TRBJ2-3; a possible D gene is TRBD2 (6 bases). CDR3 DNA sequence: TGTGCCAGCAGCGTAGGAATCGGGAGTGGCACAGATACGCAGTATTTT. This sequence encodes CASSVGIGSGTDTQYF.